This T cell receptor (beta chain) was observed in a study of blood T cell repertoires in COVID-19. Whole-study context: COVID-19 samples from acute and convalescent phases originated in the United States, Italy and Spain. PBMCs, B-cell-depleted T cells, or T cells were the source of the cDNA or gDNA that made up the material.

In the original processing: Reference gene primer amplification gave nucleated cell count estimates. TCRdb's table, derived via immunoSEQ multiplex PCR, lists solely in-frame clones and lacks some. That table gives V, J and clone size, and the DNA gave D and trimming. This table has some 100,000 clones, approximately 87% appearing once. Material: peripheral blood. The TCR comes from a man between 65 and 85 years old who had recovered from COVID-19.

The DNA for the CDR3 is TGTGCCAGCAGCTCGGGATTTGGCCCCGCCGATGAGCAGTTCTTC. Translated, it gives CASSSGFGPADEQFF. The chain combines TRBV5-6 with TRBJ2-1; maybe TRBD2 (5 bases). Per germline, CDR1 SGHDT and CDR2 YYEEEE. CDR3 size: 15 residues. V lost 3 bases to trimming and J lost 8 bases, with 18 bases between them.